This T cell receptor (beta chain) was found in a study of blood T cell repertoires in COVID-19. Overall study: Sample material is recorded as cDNA or gDNA derived from T cells, B-cell-depleted T cells, or PBMCs.

Enrolled during active infection, Seattle patients were then followed longitudinally. This CDR3 comprises 14 residues. The V and J ends lost 2 bases and 4 bases, in that order; junction bases with no gene match: 3. The germline V gene encodes CDR1 LNHDA and CDR2 SQIVND (reference sequence). How the authors handled the data: By means of reference gene primer amplification, nucleated cell counts were estimated. Assay used: immunoSEQ multiplex PCR; TCRdb lists only in-frame clones, some missing. V, J and clone size are those of that table, while D and trimming were read from the DNA. The profile shows roughly 150,000 clones, 80% to 90% of them singletons.

The sample taken for sequencing was peripheral blood. The gene calls are TRBV19 and TRBJ1-1; 8 bases line up with TRBD1. This receptor was obtained from a man between 18 and 29 years old with COVID-19, enrolled during active disease. CDR3 in DNA: TGTGCCAGTAGTATAACAGGGGGGAGCACTGAAGCTTTCTTT. It translates to CASSITGGSTEAFF.